This is a list of T cell receptor beta chains from one sample in a study of T cell responses to AZD1222 COVID-19 vaccine. Libraries were prepared by immunoSEQ multiplex PCR; TCRdb keeps only in-frame clonotypes and omits some of them. The table records about 70,000 clones, about 83% of them present only once. The sequences come from peripheral blood, collected on day 0 of AZD1222 vaccination. The origin of the receptors is an adult in good health. Each CDR3 is given with its conserved first and last residue. The D gene is left open where the match is weak. Part of the rows lack a size; the others show once, few, many or a class for expanded clones.

V gene	J gene	clone size	D gene	CDR3 DNA	CDR3 protein
TRBV20-1	TRBJ1-5	many	.	TGCAGTGCTAGTTCAGGGTCCGGTCAGCCCCAGCATTTT	CSASSGSGQPQHF
TRBV23-1	TRBJ2-1	.	.	TGCGCCAGCAGTCAATCGGGTTCGGACAATGAGCAGTTCTTC	CASSQSGSDNEQFF
TRBV4-1	TRBJ2-3	.	.	TGCGCCAGCAGCCAAGCCAACCTAGTAACTACAGATACGCAGTATTTT	CASSQANLVTTDTQYF
TRBV6-2/TRBV6-3	TRBJ1-1	.	TRBD1	TGTGCCAGCAGTTACCAGGCAGGGACAGGGGGCTTCGTTGAAGCTTTCTTT	CASSYQAGTGGFVEAFF
TRBV4-3	TRBJ2-3	.	.	TGCGCCAGCAGCACCGGACCCCCGGGGCAAGATACGCAGTATTTT	CASSTGPPGQDTQYF
TRBV5-8	TRBJ2-5	.	.	TGTGCCAGCAGGTATCTGCTGCGCGGCCTCGGGACCCAGTACTTC	CASRYLLRGLGTQYF
TRBV5-1	TRBJ1-3	.	.	TGCGCCAGCAGCCCGGAGCGGGGGGGAAACACCATATATTTT	CASSPERGGNTIYF
TRBV4-1	TRBJ2-1	.	.	TGCGCCAGCAGCCAGTCGGCAGGTTACAATGAGCAGTTCTTC	CASSQSAGYNEQFF
TRBV5-8	TRBJ2-5	.	.	TGTGCCAGCAGCTTGGGGGGGAAGGTCGGCCAAGAGACCCAGTACTTC	CASSLGGKVGQETQYF
TRBV2	TRBJ2-7	.	.	TGTGCCAGCAGTAGTAGCGGCTCCTACGAGCAGTACTTC	CASSSSGSYEQYF
TRBV7-8	TRBJ2-5	.	.	TGTGCCAGCAGCTTAGAAGGAACTCAAGAGACCCAGTACTTC	CASSLEGTQETQYF
TRBV18	TRBJ1-4	.	TRBD1	TGTGCCAGCTCACCAGGACAGGGCAATGAAAAACTGTTTTTT	CASSPGQGNEKLFF
TRBV6-5	TRBJ2-1	.	TRBD2	TGTGCCAGCAGTAGCGGGGGAGCAAAAAGGGAGCAGTTCTTC	CASSSGGAKREQFF
TRBV27	TRBJ1-5	few	.	TGTGCCAGCAGTTTGTTGGGCGATTTCAATCAGCCCCAGCATTTT	CASSLLGDFNQPQHF
TRBV10-3	TRBJ2-5	once	.	TGTGCCATCAGTGAGAGGGGGAGACAAGAGACCCAGTACTTC	CAISERGRQETQYF
TRBV9	TRBJ2-5	.	TRBD1	TGTGCCAGCAGTGGGACAGAGGAGACCCAGTACTTC	CASSGTEETQYF
TRBV5-3	TRBJ1-1	once	.	TGTGCCAGAAGCGCTTACAGGGACATGAACACTGAAGCTTTCTTT	CARSAYRDMNTEAFF
TRBV11-2	TRBJ2-7	few	.	TGTGCCAGCAGCTTAAATAGAGCCGAGCAGTACTTC	CASSLNRAEQYF
TRBV10-3	TRBJ2-7	.	TRBD2	TGTGCCATCGGGAGCGGGGGGGCTAGGGAGCAGTACTTC	CAIGSGGAREQYF
TRBV9	TRBJ1-3	.	.	TGTGCCAGCAGCGTAGGTGCGAACTCTGGAAACACCATATATTTT	CASSVGANSGNTIYF
TRBV6-2/TRBV6-3	TRBJ2-7	few	TRBD2	TGTGCCAGCAGTCACGGGGCCGGATCTCTAGCGGGGAGCTTGGACTTC	CASSHGAGSLAGSLDF
TRBV18	TRBJ1-4	.	.	TGTGCCAGCTCACCACCGAATAACGGAAATGAAAAACTGTTTTTT	CASSPPNNGNEKLFF
TRBV12-3/TRBV12-4	TRBJ1-2	.	.	TGTGCCAGCAGTTTGGGGGGTGGCTACACCTTC	CASSLGGGYTF
TRBV15	TRBJ1-1	.	TRBD1	TGTGCCACCATTCACAGGGGGCAGAACACTGAAGCTTTCTTT	CATIHRGQNTEAFF
TRBV6-4	TRBJ2-1	.	TRBD2	TGTGCCAGCAGTGCCCTCCATGGGGGGGATGAGCAGTTCTTC	CASSALHGGDEQFF
TRBV4-3	TRBJ2-1	.	.	TGCGCCAGCAGCCAGGGCACGGCCTCCTACAATGAGCAGTTCTTC	CASSQGTASYNEQFF
TRBV7-9	TRBJ1-1	.	.	TGTGCCAGCAGCTTAGACTCCCATGAAGCTTTCTTT	CASSLDSHEAFF
TRBV7-9	TRBJ2-5	.	.	TGTGCCAGCAGCTTAGACCCCCGGCTACAAGAGACCCAGTACTTC	CASSLDPRLQETQYF
TRBV5-4	TRBJ2-1	.	.	TGTGCCAGCAGCTTGCGGGGTGTGTATCACAATGAGCAGTTCTTC	CASSLRGVYHNEQFF
TRBV2	TRBJ2-5	.	.	TGTGCCAGCAGTTCTGGGGTCGGAGGTGGTTTAGAGACCCAGTACTTC	CASSSGVGGGLETQYF
TRBV11-2	TRBJ2-7	.	.	TGTGCCAGCAGCTTGGGATTCCGTGGGGCTTACGAGCAGTACTTC	CASSLGFRGAYEQYF
TRBV29-1	TRBJ1-2	.	.	TGCAGCGTTGATACAGCTCCTAACTATGGCTACACCTTC	CSVDTAPNYGYTF
TRBV3-1/TRBV3-2	TRBJ1-2	.	.	TGTGCCAGCAGCCCCAGGAGTCCTAACTATGGCTACACCTTC	CASSPRSPNYGYTF
TRBV18	TRBJ2-3	.	.	TGTGCCAGCTCTCCCCGAGGGAGCCTCGGCACAGATACGCAGTATTTT	CASSPRGSLGTDTQYF
TRBV6-6	TRBJ1-3	.	.	TGTGCCAGCAGTTATACAGGCGCTCTCTCTGGAAACACCATATATTTT	CASSYTGALSGNTIYF
TRBV6-5	TRBJ2-5	.	TRBD1	TGTGCCAGCAGGACAGGGGCGAGTTTCCAAGAGACCCAGTACTTC	CASRTGASFQETQYF
TRBV28	TRBJ1-6	medium-sized	TRBD1	TGTGCCAGCAGTTTGACAGGGGGCGGGTTTGGAAATTCACCCCTCCACTTT	CASSLTGGGFGNSPLHF
TRBV7-9	TRBJ1-2	.	.	TGTGCCAGCAGCCCATACTCCACAGCCGACTATGGCTACACCTTC	CASSPYSTADYGYTF
TRBV29-1	TRBJ2-7	.	.	TGCAGCGTTTCCACGCCTAGGGAGCAGTACTTC	CSVSTPREQYF